Following are 27 T cell receptor beta chains from one sample sequenced in a study of blood T cell repertoires in COVID-19. The repertoire was sequenced with immunoSEQ multiplex PCR; TCRdb's copy has only in-frame clones and lacks some. The table shows about 150,000 clones, with more than 75% occurring only once. Sequenced input: peripheral blood. These TCRs come from a woman aged 50 to 60 with acute or convalescent COVID-19.

The chain carries TRBV28 and TRBJ2-1, with 8 bases identical to TRBD2. The CDR3 sequence is 15 residues long. Looked up from germline, CDR1 is MDHEN and CDR2 is SYDVKM. V lost 2 bases to trimming and J lost 2 bases; unmatched junction nucleotides: 2. CDR3: CASSLTGLAYNEQFF. CDR3 in DNA: TGTGCCAGCAGTTTAACGGGACTAGCCTACAATGAGCAGTTCTTC.

The genes are TRBV18 and TRBJ1-1, with 12 bases fitting TRBD1. Trimming took 10 bases from V and 6 from J; bases not matched to a gene: 6. Germline V gene lookup returns CDR1 KGHSH and CDR2 LQKENI. The CDR3 sequence is 13 residues long. The CDR3 loop is CATSGTGGSEAFF. The CDR3 DNA sequence: TGTGCCACATCCGGGACAGGGGGCTCTGAAGCTTTCTTT.

This clone was observed once. V gene TRBV12-3 or TRBV12-4 combines with J gene TRBJ1-6; unclear D gene. This CDR3 comprises 12 residues. Trimming left V 6 bases short and J 9 bases short, with 9 bases between. Written as DNA, the CDR3 is TGTGCCAGCAGGACACAGCCTTCACCCCTCCACTTT. This encodes CASRTQPSPLHF.

This chain uses TRBV29-1 with TRBJ2-7; 10 bases are shared with TRBD1. The germline V gene has CDR1 SQVTM and CDR2 ANQGSEA. This CDR3 region has 13 residues. The ends lost 4 bases at V and 7 bases at J; junction bases unmatched: 7. The CDR3 nucleotides are TGCAGCGTTGTGCGTGACAGGGGGCATGAGCAGTACTTC. Amino acid sequence: CSVVRDRGHEQYF.

The V gene is TRBV20-1, the J gene TRBJ1-2, with D uncertain. This CDR3 spans 11 amino acids. V shed 6 bases and J shed 7 bases, with 12 bases lying between them. Per the germline V gene, CDR1 is DFQATT and CDR2 is SNEGSKA (reference sequence). CDR3 in DNA: TGCAGTGCCCCTTTTCCGGTTGGCTACACCTTC. Encoded protein: CSAPFPVGYTF.

The V gene is TRBV30, the J gene TRBJ1-5; D may be TRBD1 (6 bases). In germline, CDR1 is GTSNPN, CDR2 SVGIG (reference sequence). V lost 1 base and J lost 6, with 13 bases in between. The CDR3 contains 14 residues. CDR3 region: CAWSGTGHGQPQHF. CDR3 DNA: TGTGCCTGGAGTGGTACAGGGCACGGTCAGCCCCAGCATTTT.

As to this clone: One end of the junction fails to match germline, which may point to a read error. The chain is built from TRBV6-1 and TRBJ1-5; tentatively, D is TRBD1 (6 bases). Germline V lookup: CDR1 MNHNS, CDR2 SASEGT. This CDR3 comprises 13 residues. CDR3 in amino acids: CASSEAATGTRPF. The CDR3 DNA is TGTGCCAGCAGTGAAGCGGCGACAGGAACCCGGCCTTTT.

The rearrangement links TRBV9 to TRBJ1-6, with 7 nucleotides matching TRBD1. CDR3 length: 14 residues. CDR1 is SGDLS, CDR2 YYNGEE, per germline. Trimming removed 3 bases from V and 8 bases from J; junction bases left unmatched: 5. The CDR3 is CASSASQGDSPLHF. The CDR3 DNA follows: TGTGCCAGCAGCGCCTCCCAGGGGGATTCACCCCTCCACTTT. The whole variable domain, filled in from reference TRBV9 and TRBJ1-6, reads DSGVTQTPKHLITATGQRVTLRCSPRSGDLSVYWYQQSLDQGLQFLIQYYNGEERAKGNILERFSAQQFPDLHSELNLSSLELGDSALYFCASSASQGDSPLHFGNGTRLTVT.

The rearrangement joins TRBV7-3 to TRBJ2-5, with D maybe TRBD1 (6 bases). The CDR3 length is 14 residues. The germline V gene encodes CDR1 SGHTA and CDR2 FQGTGA. V was pared by 2 bases and J by 5 bases, with 12 bases between. The chain's CDR3 is CASSLDGGAETQYF. The CDR3 nucleotides read TGTGCCAGCAGCTTAGATGGGGGCGCGGAGACCCAGTACTTC.

This clone was recorded at least ten times. This sample includes further DNA sequences coding for the same CDR3. The chain is built from TRBV7-2 and TRBJ1-5; the D is unclear. Germline V gives CDR1 SGHTA, CDR2 FQGNSA. The CDR3 spans 12 residues. Trimming took off 3 bases at V and 6 bases at J, with 6 bases between the two ends. The CDR3 region has the DNA TGTGCCAGCAGCTTTAGAAGTCAGCCCCAGCATTTT. Amino acid sequence: CASSFRSQPQHF. The full variable domain, completed using reference TRBV7-2 and TRBJ1-5, is GAGVSQSPSNKVTEKGKDVELRCDPISGHTALYWYRQSLGQGLEFLIYFQGNSAPDKSGLPSDRFSAERTGGSVSTLTIQRTQQEDSAVYLCASSFRSQPQHFGDGTRLSIL.

The V call is TRBV4-3, the J call TRBJ2-3; 9 bases line up with TRBD2. Germline trimming cut 1 base from V and 7 bases from J; bases unmatched to any gene: 12. The germline V gene has CDR1 LGHNA and CDR2 YSLEER. The CDR3 has 17 residues. CDR3 nucleotide sequence: TGCGCCAGCAGCCAAGTGTTGGTAGCGGGGGACGCTAATACGCAGTATTTT. It encodes CASSQVLVAGDANTQYF.

This clone was seen more than once but under ten times. The junction shows a germline mismatch at one end, possibly a read error. The CDR3 loop reads CSARGQTPF. CDR3 DNA: TGCAGTGCGAGGGGACAGACCCCCTTC. The rearrangement links TRBV20-1 to TRBJ1-2; 7 bases match TRBD1. The CDR3 is 9 residues long. Germline assignment: CDR1 DFQATT and CDR2 SNEGSKA (reference sequence).

V and J are TRBV18 and TRBJ1-2; 7 nucleotides agree with TRBD1. V dropped 2 bases and J dropped 0; count of bases not matched to a gene: 6. Germline V CDR1 and CDR2: KGHSH, LQKENI. The CDR3 extends over 16 amino acids. CDR3 region: CASSPTGTDPNYGYTF. CDR3 nucleotides: TGTGCCAGCTCACCAACAGGGACAGACCCTAACTATGGCTACACCTTC.

This clone was seen a handful of times. The chain joins TRBV6-5 to TRBJ2-7, with D possibly matching TRBD1 (6 bases). Germline CDR1 reads MNHEY; CDR2 reads SVGAGI. CDR3 size: 16 residues. Trimming stripped 4 bases from V and 3 bases from J, with 19 bases between. The CDR3 DNA sequence: TGTGCCAGCAGTTTCCTCGGGACACAGGCCATCTACGAGCAGTACTTC. This codes for CASSFLGTQAIYEQYF.

This clone was observed a handful of times. J is TRBJ1-1 and V is TRBV4-1; D gene ambiguous. This CDR3 spans 13 amino acids. The V and J ends lost 4 bases and 3 bases respectively, with 9 bases between them. From germline, CDR1 is MGHRA and CDR2 YSYEKL. This CDR3 is CASSPGRDTEAFF. CDR3 in DNA: TGCGCCAGCAGCCCGGGTCGGGACACTGAAGCTTTCTTT.

This clone appeared a few times. V gene TRBV6-2 or TRBV6-3 combines with J gene TRBJ1-5; D remains unclear. Germline CDR1 and CDR2: MNHEY and SVGEGT. Trimming removed 1 base from V and 6 bases from J, with 7 bases in between. CDR3 length: 13 residues. The CDR3: CASSYLTRQPQHF. In nucleotides, the CDR3 is TGTGCCAGCAGTTACTTAACACGTCAGCCCCAGCATTTT.

This rearrangement joins TRBV6-1 to TRBJ1-1; 8 nucleotides match TRBD1. The CDR3 loop spans 15 amino acids. Trimming at V came to 2 bases and at J to 2 bases, leaving 4 bases not matched to a gene. Germline V gene data show CDR1 as MNHNS and CDR2 as SASEGT. CDR3 amino acids: CASSENRGYNTEAFF. The DNA for the CDR3 is TGTGCCAGCAGTGAAAACAGGGGGTATAACACTGAAGCTTTCTTT.

In regard to this clone: A junction boundary mismatches the germline segment, possibly from a read error. This chain uses TRBV28 with TRBJ1-2, with D tentatively TRBD1 (5 bases). CDR3 size: 12 residues. The germline V gene encodes CDR1 MDHEN and CDR2 SYDVKM. The CDR3 sequence: CASSLSTGGEAF. The CDR3 DNA sequence: TGTGCCAGCAGTTTAAGTACCGGGGGTGAGGCCTTC.

This clone has a handful of counts. The chain combines TRBV5-5 with TRBJ1-2, with TRBD1 matching over 9 bases. The germline V gene has CDR1 SGHKS and CDR2 YYEKEE (reference sequence). The CDR3 loop spans 16 amino acids. The trim removed 4 bases at V and 5 bases at J, leaving 12 bases unmatched. The CDR3 sequence: CASSLMGQGLRYGYTF. CDR3 sequence (DNA): TGTGCCAGCAGCCTTATGGGACAGGGCTTACGGTATGGCTACACCTTC.

J is TRBJ1-6 and V is TRBV12-5, with D perhaps TRBD1 (5 bases). Germline CDR1 is LGHNT and CDR2 is FRNRAP. Deletions cut 5 bases from V and 7 bases from J, with 12 bases between. The CDR3 is made up of 14 amino acids. In nucleotides, the CDR3 is TGTGCTAGTGGTCTTGGGACTCCAAATTCACCCCTCCACTTT. Its protein product is CASGLGTPNSPLHF.

The chain joins TRBV7-9 to TRBJ2-1; 8 nucleotides match TRBD2. The V gene end was trimmed by 3 bases and the J gene end by 3 bases; junction bases not matched to a gene: 4. This CDR3 is built from 15 residues. Germline CDR1 reads SEHNR; CDR2 reads FQNEAQ (reference sequence). CDR3 coding DNA: TGTGCCAGCAGCTTCGGGGGGGCCCTCTACAATGAGCAGTTCTTC. Translated: CASSFGGALYNEQFF.

This clone has more than one count but fewer than ten. The gene calls are TRBV18 and TRBJ1-4; D is uncertain. The CDR3 spans 15 residues. The ends were cut back, 1 base at V and 3 bases at J, with 9 bases in the middle. Germline V gene sequence: CDR1 KGHSH, CDR2 LQKENI. CDR3 nucleotides: TGTGCCAGCTCACCACGTCGAGAGGCTAATGAAAAACTGTTTTTT. Its translation is CASSPRREANEKLFF.

This chain connects TRBV5-1 to TRBJ1-3; D is unresolved. The CDR3 is made up of 13 amino acids. Germline V gene data show CDR1 as SGHRS and CDR2 as YFSETQ. Trimming took off 6 bases at V and 1 base at J, with 8 bases between the two ends. The DNA of the CDR3 is TGCGCCAGCACGCAGGAATCTGGAAACACCATATATTTT. The encoded protein is CASTQESGNTIYF.

This clone has only one observation. V gene TRBV7-9 combines with J gene TRBJ2-1; 8 nucleotides line up with TRBD1. There are 14 residues in the CDR3. V lost 6 bases and J lost 9; bases outside the gene matches: 10. CDR1 and CDR2 (germline): SEHNR, FQNEAQ (reference sequence). The CDR3 sequence is CASSQTGDPFEQFF. The CDR3 DNA is TGTGCCAGCAGTCAGACAGGGGATCCTTTTGAGCAGTTCTTC.

This chain links TRBV2 with TRBJ2-1; the D gene is possibly TRBD2 (6 bases). Per the germline V gene, CDR1 is SNHLY and CDR2 is FYNNEI. CDR3 size: 12 residues. The V end was cut by 9 bases, the J end by 5 bases, with 11 bases between. The CDR3: CARTGGHNEQFF. The CDR3, as DNA: TGTGCCAGAACCGGGGGACACAATGAGCAGTTCTTC.

This clone was found once. The genes are TRBV4-3 and TRBJ2-1, with 10 bases that match TRBD1. The CDR3 extends over 15 amino acids. From germline, CDR1 is LGHNA and CDR2 YSLEER. J gave up 4 bases and V 4 bases, and 4 bases lay outside the gene matches. In DNA, the CDR3 is TGCGCCAGCAGCCGAGGGGGACAGGGGTACAATGAGCAGTTCTTC. This encodes CASSRGGQGYNEQFF.

The rearrangement links TRBV5-6 to TRBJ1-3, with D possibly TRBD1 on 6 matching bases. Germline V lookup: CDR1 SGHDT, CDR2 YYEEEE. CDR3 length: 14 residues. V was shortened by 5 bases and J by 2 bases, with 11 bases between the two germline ends. CDR3: CASRKTGPGNTIYF. DNA of the CDR3: TGTGCCAGCAGGAAAACAGGGCCTGGAAACACCATATATTTT.